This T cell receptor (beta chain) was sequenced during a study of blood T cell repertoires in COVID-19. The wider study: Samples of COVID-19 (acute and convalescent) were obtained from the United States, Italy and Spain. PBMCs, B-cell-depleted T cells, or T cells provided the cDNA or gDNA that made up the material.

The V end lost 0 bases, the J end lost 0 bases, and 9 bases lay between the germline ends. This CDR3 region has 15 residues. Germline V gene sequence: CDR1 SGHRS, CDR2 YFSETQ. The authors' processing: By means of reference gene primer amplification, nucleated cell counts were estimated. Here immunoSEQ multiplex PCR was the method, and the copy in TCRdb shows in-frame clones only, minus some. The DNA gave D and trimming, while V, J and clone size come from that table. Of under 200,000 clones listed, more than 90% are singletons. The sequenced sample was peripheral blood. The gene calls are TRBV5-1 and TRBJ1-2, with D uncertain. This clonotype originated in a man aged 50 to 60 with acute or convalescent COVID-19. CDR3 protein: CASSLVAVTNYGYTF. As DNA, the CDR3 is TGCGCCAGCAGCTTGGTAGCAGTTACTAACTATGGCTACACCTTC.